This entry lists 17 T cell receptor beta chains sequenced from one sample in a study of identical twins. TCRdb called the 5' RACE reads again in MiXCR, with one record for every CDR3 protein. The sample lists 500,000 or so distinct CDR3 sequences, 13% to 15% occurring once. This same sample was also taken into another study, of yellow fever vaccine responses in identical twins.

Source material: CD4+ T cells sorted from blood. These receptors were obtained from a young woman in good health.

The V and J genes are TRBV28 and TRBJ2-5, with 10 bases identical to TRBD1. This CDR3 has 15 amino acids. Unmatched junction bases numbered 6, after V lost 3 bases and J lost 5 bases. Germline-derived CDR1 and CDR2 are MDHEN and SYDVKM. The CDR3 bases are TGTGCCAGCAGTTTCACCGGGACAGGGGAGGAGACCCAGTACTTC. Protein sequence: CASSFTGTGEETQYF.

This clonotype was counted between two and nine times. The chain joins TRBV12-3 or TRBV12-4 to TRBJ1-1; no firm D call. CDR3 size: 12 residues. Trimming left V 6 bases short and J 7 bases short, with 12 bases between. CDR3 sequence: CASSLNRGEAFF. Written as DNA, the CDR3 is TGTGCCAGCAGCCTTAACCGGGGTGAAGCTTTCTTT.

The chain has TRBV6-1 and TRBJ2-5; the D gene is possibly TRBD2 (5 bases). Germline CDR1 and CDR2: MNHNS and SASEGT. Trimming pared 1 base from V and 5 bases from J, leaving 14 bases between. This CDR3 is 15 amino acids long. DNA for the CDR3: TGTGCCAGCAGTGAAGACGTTACTAGTAGGGAGACCCAGTACTTC. This gives the protein CASSEDVTSRETQYF.

This clonotype was counted at least ten times. V gene TRBV9 combines with J gene TRBJ2-3; no clear D gene. This CDR3 spans 13 amino acids. Germline V gene lookup returns CDR1 SGDLS and CDR2 YYNGEE. V was trimmed by 3 bases and J by 11 bases, leaving 16 bases between them. The CDR3 DNA sequence: TGTGCCAGCAGCGCAACCTTATTTGGATGGCAGTATTTT. As protein: CASSATLFGWQYF.

The chain's CDR3 is CASSEERVTNEKLFF. The CDR3 DNA reads TGTGCCAGCAGTGAAGAAAGGGTGACTAATGAAAAACTGTTTTTT. The chain couples TRBV6-1 to TRBJ1-4; D uncertain. Germline values: CDR1 MNHNS, CDR2 SASEGT. V lost 1 base and J lost 2, with 8 bases in between. The CDR3 contains 15 residues.

The table lists this clonotype with a few counts. J is TRBJ2-7 and V is TRBV15; TRBD2 agrees at 11 bases. Unmatched junction bases numbered 3, after V lost 1 base and J lost 1 base. Germline V gene sequence: CDR1 LNHNV, CDR2 YYDKDF (reference sequence). This CDR3 region has 16 residues. The CDR3 sequence: CATSRVSGRASYEQYF. For the CDR3, the DNA is TGTGCCACCAGCAGAGTTAGCGGGAGGGCTTCCTACGAGCAGTACTTC.

A few counts support this clonotype. The chain combines TRBV29-1 with TRBJ2-1; 7 bases are shared with TRBD1. Germline values: CDR1 SQVTM, CDR2 ANQGSEA. The CDR3 extends over 14 amino acids. V lost 6 bases to trimming and J lost 4 bases; unmatched junction nucleotides: 9. The CDR3 DNA sequence: TGCAGCGTCGGCCGGGACAGAACTTACAATGAGCAGTTCTTC. It translates to CSVGRDRTYNEQFF.

This clonotype was seen only a few times. The junction departs from germline at one end; a sequencing error may be responsible. V is TRBV7-7 and J is TRBJ2-1; TRBD2 is a possible D gene (5 bases). The CDR3 is 14 residues long. Germline V lookup: CDR1 SSHAT, CDR2 FNYEAQ (reference sequence). CDR3 nucleotides: TGTGCTAGCAGCTTAGGGAGTGATCGCAATGAGCAGTTCTTC. Its protein is CASSLGSDRNEQFF.

The chain couples TRBV5-6 to TRBJ2-4; tentatively, D is TRBD2 (7 bases). Trimming shortened V by 3 bases and J by 1 base, and 11 bases separated the two germline ends. CDR3 length: 15 residues. Germline V gene data show CDR1 as SGHDT and CDR2 as YYEEEE. The CDR3 DNA reads TGTGCCAGCAGCTCCGGGGGGCCGGCCAAAAACATTCAGTACTTC. It encodes CASSSGGPAKNIQYF.

This clonotype occurred a few times. V gene TRBV6-5 combines with J gene TRBJ2-7, with D perhaps TRBD2 (6 bases). Trimming stripped 0 bases from V and 2 bases from J, with 11 bases between. Germline loops: CDR1 MNHEY, CDR2 SVGAGI. This CDR3 has 15 residues. The CDR3 DNA reads as TGTGCCAGCAGTTACTCGGAAGCGGGTACCTACGAGCAGTACTTC. It translates to CASSYSEAGTYEQYF.

This clonotype was picked up a small number of times. The chain combines TRBV28 with TRBJ2-3; D remains unclear. The CDR3 has 15 amino acids. V shed 4 bases and J shed 4 bases, with 15 bases lying between them. The V gene's germline CDR1 is MDHEN and CDR2 SYDVKM. The CDR3, as DNA: TGTGCCAGCAGTTCATCACGACCCCTACCAGATACGCAGTATTTT. It encodes CASSSSRPLPDTQYF.

This chain connects TRBV28 to TRBJ2-7; the match to TRBD2 covers 7 bases. V trimming: 8 bases; J trimming: 4 bases; junction bases outside the gene matches: 11. Germline CDR1 is MDHEN and CDR2 is SYDVKM. The CDR3 loop spans 14 amino acids. CDR3 bases: TGTGCCAGCCGACCACCGGGACTATATTACGAGCAGTACTTC. Amino acid sequence: CASRPPGLYYEQYF.

This clonotype appeared a few times. The chain carries TRBV20-1 and TRBJ2-3; TRBD2 aligns across 11 bases. Trimming at V came to 5 bases and at J to 4 bases, leaving 2 bases not matched to a gene. This CDR3 region has 13 residues. CDR1 is DFQATT, CDR2 SNEGSKA, per germline (reference sequence). CDR3 protein: CSAFSGRADTQYF. CDR3 sequence (DNA): TGCAGTGCTTTTAGCGGGAGGGCAGATACGCAGTATTTT.

This clonotype was detected a few times. The rearrangement uses TRBV6-1 and TRBJ2-5, with D possibly TRBD2 on 6 matching bases. The CDR3 is made up of 14 amino acids. V lost 7 bases to trimming and J lost 4 bases, with 16 bases between them. Germline V gene lookup returns CDR1 MNHNS and CDR2 SASEGT. Here the CDR3 DNA reads TGTGCCAGCAAGACTAGTCGGGTGGGAGAGACCCAGTACTTC. As protein: CASKTSRVGETQYF.

V usage is TRBV6-6 and J usage is TRBJ2-7; D is uncertain. Per the germline V gene, CDR1 is MNHNY and CDR2 is SVGAGI (reference sequence). V lost 2 bases and J lost 4, with 9 bases in between. The length of the CDR3 is 13 residues. Here the CDR3 DNA reads TGTGCCAGCAGTTACGAGCTGTCTTACGAGCAGTACTTC. Translating gives CASSYELSYEQYF.

The chain is built from TRBV14 and TRBJ1-6; D is unclear. From germline, CDR1 is SGHDN and CDR2 FVKESK. The ends were cut back, 0 bases at V and 16 bases at J, with 22 bases in the middle. The CDR3 has 16 amino acids. The CDR3 bases are TGTGCCAGCAGCCAAGATGTTGTGCAGGTCACCCCCATACTCCACTTT. Amino acids: CASSQDVVQVTPILHF. The variable domain in full, completed from reference TRBV14 and TRBJ1-6, reads EAGVTQFPSHSVIEKGQTVTLRCDPISGHDNLYWYRRVMGKEIKFLLHFVKESKQDESGMPNNRFLAERTGGTYSTLKVQPAELEDSGVYFCASSQDVVQVTPILHFGNGTRLTVT.

This clonotype showed up just a few times. The gene calls are TRBV28 and TRBJ2-1; 10 bases agree with TRBD1. There are 17 residues in the CDR3. The V gene's germline CDR1 is MDHEN and CDR2 SYDVKM. V shed 2 bases and J 3 bases; nucleotides not matched to a gene: 7. Here the CDR3 DNA reads TGTGCCAGCAGTTTAGGCCGGGACAGGGGATTCTACAATGAGCAGTTCTTC. Amino acids: CASSLGRDRGFYNEQFF.